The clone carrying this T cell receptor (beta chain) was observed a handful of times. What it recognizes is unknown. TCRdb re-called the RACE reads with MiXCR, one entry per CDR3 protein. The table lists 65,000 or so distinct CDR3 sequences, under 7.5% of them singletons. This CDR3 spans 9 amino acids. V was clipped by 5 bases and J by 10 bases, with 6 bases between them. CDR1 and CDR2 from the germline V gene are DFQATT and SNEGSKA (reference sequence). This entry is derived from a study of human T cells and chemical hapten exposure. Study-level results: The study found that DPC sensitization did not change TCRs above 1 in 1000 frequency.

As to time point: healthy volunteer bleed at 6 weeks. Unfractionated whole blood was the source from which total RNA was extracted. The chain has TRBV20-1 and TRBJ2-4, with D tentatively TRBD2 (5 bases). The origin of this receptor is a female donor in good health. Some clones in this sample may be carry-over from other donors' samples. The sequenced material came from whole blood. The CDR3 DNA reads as TGCAGTGCTGGCGGGATTCAGTACTTC. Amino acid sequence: CSAGGIQYF.